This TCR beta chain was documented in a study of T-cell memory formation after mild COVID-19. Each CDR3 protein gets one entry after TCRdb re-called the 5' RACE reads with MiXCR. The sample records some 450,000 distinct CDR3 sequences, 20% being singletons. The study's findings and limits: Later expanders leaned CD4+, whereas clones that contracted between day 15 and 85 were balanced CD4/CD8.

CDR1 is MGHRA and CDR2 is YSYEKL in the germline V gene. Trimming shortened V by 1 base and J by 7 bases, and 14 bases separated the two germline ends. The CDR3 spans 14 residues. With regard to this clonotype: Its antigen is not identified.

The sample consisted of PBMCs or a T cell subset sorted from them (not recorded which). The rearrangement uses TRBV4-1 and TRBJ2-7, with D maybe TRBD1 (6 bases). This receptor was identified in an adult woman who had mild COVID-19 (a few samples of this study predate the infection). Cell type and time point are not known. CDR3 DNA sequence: TGCGCCAGCAGCCAAGGGGTGGGGGCAGGGGAGCAGTACTTC. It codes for CASSQGVGAGEQYF.